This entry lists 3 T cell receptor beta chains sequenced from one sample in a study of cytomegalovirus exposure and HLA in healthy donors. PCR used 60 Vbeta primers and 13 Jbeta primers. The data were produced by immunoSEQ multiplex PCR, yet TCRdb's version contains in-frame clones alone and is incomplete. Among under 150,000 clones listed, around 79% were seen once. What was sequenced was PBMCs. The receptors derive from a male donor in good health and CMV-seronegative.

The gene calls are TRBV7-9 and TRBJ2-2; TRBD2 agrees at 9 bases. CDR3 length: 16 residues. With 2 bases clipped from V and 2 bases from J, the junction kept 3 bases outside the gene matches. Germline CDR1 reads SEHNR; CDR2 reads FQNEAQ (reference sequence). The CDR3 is CASSLLAGRNTGELFF. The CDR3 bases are TGTGCCAGCAGCTTACTAGCGGGGCGAAACACCGGGGAGCTGTTTTTT. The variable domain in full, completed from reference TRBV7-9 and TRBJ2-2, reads DTGVSQNPRHKITKRGQNVTFRCDPISEHNRLYWYRQTLGQGPEFLTYFQNEAQLEKSRLLSDRFSAERPKGSFSTLEIQRTEQGDSAMYLCASSLLAGRNTGELFFGEGSRLTVL.

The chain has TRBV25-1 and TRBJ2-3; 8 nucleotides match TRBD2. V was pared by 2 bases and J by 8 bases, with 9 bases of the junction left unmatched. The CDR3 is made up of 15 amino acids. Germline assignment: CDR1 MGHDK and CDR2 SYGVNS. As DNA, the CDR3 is TGTGCCAGCAGTGAACGGGGGGGGGCTAACCCTACGCAGTATTTT. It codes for CASSERGGANPTQYF.

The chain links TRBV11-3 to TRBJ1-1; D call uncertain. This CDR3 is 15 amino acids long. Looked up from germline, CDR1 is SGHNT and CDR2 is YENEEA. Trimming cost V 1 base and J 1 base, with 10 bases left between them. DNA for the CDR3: TGTGCCAGCAGCTTAGGAGGTTCGGGGAACACTGAAGCTTTCTTT. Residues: CASSLGGSGNTEAFF.